The 30 T cell receptor beta chains listed next were all sequenced from one sample in a study of cytomegalovirus exposure and HLA in healthy donors. Researchers ran the PCR with 60 Vbeta and 13 Jbeta primers. Method: immunoSEQ multiplex PCR; TCRdb's copy keeps in-frame clones and lacks some. The data show some 200,000 clones, with around 77% seen just once and 2.5% to 3.5% held by the top ten. Sample: PBMCs. The receptors stem from a woman in her 30s in good health and CMV-seronegative.

The chain couples TRBV5-1 to TRBJ2-5; D is unclear. The V and J ends lost 4 bases and 5 bases respectively, with 18 bases between them. CDR1 and CDR2 (germline): SGHRS, YFSETQ. The CDR3 length is 15 residues. CDR3 in amino acids: CASSDGSFPGETQYF. CDR3 nucleotide sequence: TGCGCCAGCAGCGATGGGTCCTTCCCCGGGGAGACCCAGTACTTC.

The gene calls are TRBV21-1 and TRBJ1-6; TRBD1, the D gene given by the table, was not confirmed from the DNA. TRBV21-1 is classified as a pseudogene. This CDR3 is 17 amino acids long. CDR3 nucleotides: TGTGCCAGCAGCAAAGCCTTCCGGGACAGGGAGGAATCACCCCTCCACTTT. Protein product: CASSKAFRDREESPLHF.

This chain uses TRBV5-6 with TRBJ2-4; TRBD1 might be the D (6 bases). The CDR3 length is 12 residues. Trimming removed 0 bases from V and 9 bases from J, with 7 bases in between. The germline V gene has CDR1 SGHDT and CDR2 YYEEEE. The CDR3 sequence: CASSLVQGIQYF. In DNA form, the CDR3 reads TGTGCCAGCAGCTTGGTACAGGGCATTCAGTACTTC.

This clone was observed once. The chain has TRBV19 and TRBJ1-2; 9 nucleotides match TRBD1. This CDR3 has 15 amino acids. CDR1 is LNHDA, CDR2 SQIVND, per germline (reference sequence). Trimming removed 3 bases from V and 12 bases from J; junction bases left unmatched: 14. CDR3 coding DNA: TGTGCCAGTAGTATTCAGGGACAGGGCCCGTTCATCGACACCTTC. Translating it yields CASSIQGQGPFIDTF.

CDR3 residues: CASSSQGIEAFF. The CDR3 DNA reads TGTGCCAGCAGCTCACAGGGCATTGAAGCTTTCTTT. The V gene is TRBV5-8, the J gene TRBJ1-1, with a possible D match to TRBD1 (6 bases). Trimming took off 3 bases at V and 7 bases at J, with 10 bases between the two ends. The CDR3 spans 12 residues. Germline V gene data show CDR1 as SGHTS and CDR2 as YDEGEE.

The chain carries TRBV18 and TRBJ1-4, with 8 bases identical to TRBD1. Germline V lookup: CDR1 KGHSH, CDR2 LQKENI. V trimming: 2 bases; J trimming: 7 bases; junction bases outside the gene matches: 9. The CDR3 has 16 amino acids. Here the CDR3 DNA reads TGTGCCAGCTCACCAAAAAGGGGACAGGCCAGTGAAAAACTGTTTTTT. It codes for CASSPKRGQASEKLFF.

The chain carries TRBV15 and TRBJ1-2; D gene unclear. V was shortened by 0 bases and J by 8 bases, with 16 bases between the two germline ends. The germline V gene has CDR1 LNHNV and CDR2 YYDKDF (reference sequence). CDR3 length: 15 residues. The CDR3 DNA reads as TGTGCCACCAGCAGAGATTTAACCAGCTCGGAGGGCTACACCTTC. Translation: CATSRDLTSSEGYTF.

This clone showed up just a few times. The J gene is TRBJ2-1, the V gene TRBV5-1; D might be TRBD2 (6 bases). CDR3 size: 15 residues. Trimming stripped 1 base from V and 0 bases from J, with 8 bases between. The germline gives CDR1 SGHRS, CDR2 YFSETQ. CDR3 DNA: TGCGCCAGCAGCTTGCGAGCGGGCTCCTACAATGAGCAGTTCTTC. It translates to CASSLRAGSYNEQFF.

The genes are TRBV7-8 and TRBJ1-5; D may be TRBD1 (6 bases). This CDR3 is 14 amino acids long. Looked up from germline, CDR1 is SGHVS and CDR2 is FQNEAQ. Trimming took off 1 base at V and 11 bases at J, with 15 bases between the two ends. CDR3 sequence reads: CASSLGHREGSQHF. The CDR3 DNA sequence: TGTGCCAGCAGCTTAGGCCACAGGGAGGGTTCCCAGCATTTT.

The chain is built from TRBV29-1 and TRBJ2-2; D may be TRBD2 (6 bases). V was pared by 7 bases and J by 6 bases, with 9 bases between. This CDR3 region has 11 residues. In germline, CDR1 is SQVTM, CDR2 ANQGSEA. The CDR3 nucleotides read TGCAGCGCCGGGAGTCCCGGGGAGCTGTTTTTT. Residues: CSAGSPGELFF.

The rearrangement joins TRBV11-1 to TRBJ1-1; 7 nucleotides line up with TRBD1. This CDR3 has 15 residues. Germline V gives CDR1 SGHAT, CDR2 FQDESV (reference sequence). V shed 2 bases and J 4 bases; nucleotides not matched to a gene: 7. For the CDR3, the DNA is TGTGCCAGCAGCTTATTGGCAGGGGGTGGCACTGAAGCTTTCTTT. Translation gives CASSLLAGGGTEAFF.

Concerning this clone itself: The junction departs from the called germline gene at one end, perhaps through a read error. The chain uses TRBV5-1 and TRBJ1-2, with no clear D. Germline values: CDR1 SGHRS, CDR2 YFSETQ. The CDR3 contains 13 residues. CDR3 region: CASRVEANYGYPF. CDR3 bases: TGCGCCAGCAGGGTAGAAGCAAACTATGGCTACCCCTTC.

There are a few counts of this clone. The chain couples TRBV13 to TRBJ2-3, with 9 bases matching TRBD2. CDR3 size: 16 residues. Trimming took 3 bases from V and 5 from J; bases not matched to a gene: 9. Germline lookup yields CDR1 PRHDT and CDR2 FYEKMQ (reference sequence). The CDR3 is CASSLVAGAAQDTQYF. CDR3 DNA: TGTGCCAGCAGCTTGGTAGCGGGGGCGGCCCAAGATACGCAGTATTTT.

V is TRBV27 and J is TRBJ2-7, with TRBD1 identical over 11 bases. The CDR3 is 13 residues long. V lost 5 bases to trimming and J lost 5 bases; unmatched junction nucleotides: 2. Germline V gene data show CDR1 as MNHEY and CDR2 as SMNVEV (reference sequence). CDR3 DNA: TGTGCCAGCAGTGGACAGGGGGCTGACGAGCAGTACTTC. Its translation: CASSGQGADEQYF.

The chain is built from TRBV7-2 and TRBJ2-4; TRBD1 matches 9 bases. The CDR3 consists of 14 residues. Germline CDR1 is SGHTA and CDR2 is FQGNSA. With 0 bases clipped from V and 12 bases from J, the junction kept 6 bases outside the gene matches. CDR3 DNA: TGTGCCAGCAGCTTAGCGACAGGGGGGGGATATCAGTACTTC. Amino acid sequence: CASSLATGGGYQYF.

This chain joins TRBV9 and TRBJ1-1; 7 bases fit TRBD1. Germline CDR1 and CDR2: SGDLS and YYNGEE. V gave up 3 bases and J gave up 6 bases; unmatched junction bases: 35. The CDR3 is 23 amino acids. CDR3 sequence: CASSESLGQIVPERVEDSAEAFF. CDR3 DNA sequence: TGTGCCAGCAGCGAAAGCTTGGGACAGATAGTACCAGAAAGGGTGGAGGATAGCGCTGAAGCTTTCTTT.

J is TRBJ2-1 and V is TRBV18, with 11 bases aligning to TRBD2. V lost 4 bases and J lost 6; bases outside the gene matches: 2. Germline CDR1 reads KGHSH; CDR2 reads LQKENI. This CDR3 is 14 amino acids long. CDR3 sequence: CASSQTSGVNEQFF. The CDR3 DNA reads as TGTGCCAGCTCACAGACTAGCGGGGTCAATGAGCAGTTCTTC.

This clone came up once. This chain uses TRBV27 with TRBJ2-3; D gene unclear. Trimming pared 0 bases from V and 11 bases from J, leaving 12 bases between. CDR3 size: 13 residues. Germline V lookup: CDR1 MNHEY, CDR2 SMNVEV (reference sequence). The DNA for the CDR3 is TGTGCCAGCAGTTTATCGGGCAACATAGGGCAGTATTTT. Amino acid sequence: CASSLSGNIGQYF.

The rearrangement uses TRBV7-9 and TRBJ1-1, with no clear D. The germline V gene encodes CDR1 SEHNR and CDR2 FQNEAQ (reference sequence). With 3 bases removed from V and 11 bases from J, the gap between germline ends came to 13 bases. The CDR3 runs 12 residues. CDR3 protein: CASSFGGDRAFF. The CDR3 region has the DNA TGTGCCAGCAGCTTCGGCGGCGACCGGGCTTTCTTT.

This chain joins TRBV25-1 and TRBJ2-2; D ambiguous. This CDR3 contains 16 residues. Trimming removed 0 bases at V and 1 base at J, with 9 bases between. Germline CDR1 and CDR2: MGHDK and SYGVNS. The CDR3 coding sequence is TGTGCCAGCAGTGAATATGGGTCAGGGAACACCGGGGAGCTGTTTTTT. Protein product: CASSEYGSGNTGELFF. Drawing the rest from reference TRBV25-1 and TRBJ2-2, the complete variable domain is EADIYQTPRYLVIGTGKKITLECSQTMGHDKMYWYQQDPGMELHLIHYSYGVNSTEKGDLSSESTVSRIRTEHFPLTLESARPSHTSQYLCASSEYGSGNTGELFFGEGSRLTVL.

This clone showed up just a few times. This rearrangement joins TRBV9 to TRBJ2-7; 10 bases agree with TRBD1. CDR3 length equals 15 residues. The ends lost 3 bases at V and 6 bases at J; junction bases unmatched: 9. CDR1 and CDR2 (germline): SGDLS, YYNGEE. This CDR3 is CASSDRGDRGVEQYF. The CDR3 nucleotides read TGTGCCAGCAGCGACCGAGGGGACAGGGGCGTCGAGCAGTACTTC. Drawing the rest from reference TRBV9 and TRBJ2-7, the complete variable domain is DSGVTQTPKHLITATGQRVTLRCSPRSGDLSVYWYQQSLDQGLQFLIQYYNGEERAKGNILERFSAQQFPDLHSELNLSSLELGDSALYFCASSDRGDRGVEQYFGPGTRLTVT.

The V call is TRBV30, the J call TRBJ2-3; D might be TRBD1 (5 bases). The CDR3 is made up of 13 amino acids. CDR1 GTSNPN and CDR2 SVGIG come from the germline V gene (reference sequence). The ends were cut back, 4 bases at V and 2 bases at J, with 10 bases in the middle. CDR3 bases: TGTGCCTGGATGGTACAGGACACAGATACGCAGTATTTT. Translated, it gives CAWMVQDTDTQYF.

V gene TRBV20-1 combines with J gene TRBJ2-1; D is perhaps TRBD2 (6 bases). The CDR3 length is 11 residues. Per the germline V gene, CDR1 is DFQATT and CDR2 is SNEGSKA (reference sequence). With 5 bases removed from V and 8 bases from J, the gap between germline ends came to 10 bases. CDR3 sequence: CSAGGTHEQFF. The CDR3 DNA sequence: TGCAGTGCTGGCGGGACTCATGAGCAGTTCTTC.

Only a few counts were recorded for this clone. The J gene is TRBJ2-1, the V gene TRBV5-1; 11 nucleotides align to TRBD2. V lost 4 bases and J lost 4; bases outside the gene matches: 4. Germline V gene data show CDR1 as SGHRS and CDR2 as YFSETQ. This CDR3 spans 15 amino acids. The CDR3 DNA reads as TGCGCCAGCAGCCCGACTAGCGGGGATTACAATGAGCAGTTCTTC. This translates into CASSPTSGDYNEQFF.

The V call is TRBV4-1, the J call TRBJ2-3; D remains unclear. V shed 7 bases and J shed 1 base, with 12 bases lying between them. The CDR3 is 14 amino acids. CDR1 and CDR2 from the germline V gene are MGHRA and YSYEKL. The CDR3 bases are TGCGCCAGCACGTTAGCATTAGGCACAGATACGCAGTATTTT. It is translated as CASTLALGTDTQYF.

The chain uses TRBV9 and TRBJ2-3; TRBD1 matches at 11 bases. The CDR3 sequence is 15 residues long. Germline lookup yields CDR1 SGDLS and CDR2 YYNGEE. V lost 4 bases, J lost 6 bases, and 7 bases stayed unmatched. Here the CDR3 reads CASSPGTGGLDTQYF. In nucleotides, the CDR3 is TGTGCCAGCAGCCCTGGGACAGGGGGACTCGATACGCAGTATTTT.

As to this clone: The junction and the germline gene differ at one end; a read error may be behind it. This sequence joins TRBV7-6 and TRBJ1-2; 8 bases agree with TRBD1. The CDR3 is 16 residues long. From germline, CDR1 is SGHVS and CDR2 FNYEAQ. CDR3 in DNA: TGTGCCAGCGGATATTCCACAGGGGGTAGGGTTGGTGGCTACCCCTTC. It translates to CASGYSTGGRVGGYPF.

The J gene is TRBJ2-7, the V gene TRBV7-2, with D perhaps TRBD2 (6 bases). The V end lost 5 bases, the J end lost 2 bases, and 13 bases lay between the germline ends. CDR3 length equals 14 residues. Germline loops: CDR1 SGHTA, CDR2 FQGNSA. CDR3 amino acids: CASSGNSGPYEQYF. The DNA of the CDR3 is TGTGCCAGCAGCGGTAATAGCGGTCCCTACGAGCAGTACTTC.

The V and J genes are TRBV2 and TRBJ2-1, with 9 bases matching TRBD2. This CDR3 spans 14 amino acids. Trimming took 7 bases from V and 4 from J; bases not matched to a gene: 5. Germline V lookup: CDR1 SNHLY, CDR2 FYNNEI. For the CDR3, the DNA is TGTGCCAGCACCCTGACTAGCGGATACAATGAGCAGTTCTTC. This encodes CASTLTSGYNEQFF.

The chain has TRBV2 and TRBJ2-3, with 7 nucleotides matching TRBD2. Germline CDR1 SNHLY, CDR2 FYNNEI. With 6 bases clipped from V and 1 base from J, the junction kept 10 bases outside the gene matches. CDR3 length: 16 amino acids. This CDR3 reads CASSGRISGRTDTQYF. The CDR3 DNA reads as TGTGCCAGCAGCGGACGAATTAGCGGGCGCACAGATACGCAGTATTTT.